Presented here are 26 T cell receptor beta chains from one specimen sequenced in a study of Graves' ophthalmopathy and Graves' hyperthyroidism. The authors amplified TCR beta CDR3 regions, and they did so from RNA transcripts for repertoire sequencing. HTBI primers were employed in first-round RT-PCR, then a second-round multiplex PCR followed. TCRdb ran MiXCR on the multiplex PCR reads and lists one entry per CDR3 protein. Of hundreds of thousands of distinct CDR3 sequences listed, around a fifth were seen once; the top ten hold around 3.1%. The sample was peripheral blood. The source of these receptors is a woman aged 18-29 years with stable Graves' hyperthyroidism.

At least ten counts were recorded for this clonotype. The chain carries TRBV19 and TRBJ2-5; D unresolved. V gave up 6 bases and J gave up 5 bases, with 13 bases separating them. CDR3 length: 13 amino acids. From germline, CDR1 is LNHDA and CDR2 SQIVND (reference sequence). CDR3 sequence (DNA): TGTGCCAGTAGCTTAGCCCATTCCGAGACCCAGTACTTC. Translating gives CASSLAHSETQYF.

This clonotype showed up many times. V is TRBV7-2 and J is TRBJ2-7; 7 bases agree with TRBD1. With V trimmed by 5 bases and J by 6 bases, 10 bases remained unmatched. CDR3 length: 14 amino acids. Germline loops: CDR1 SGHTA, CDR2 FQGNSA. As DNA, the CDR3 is TGTGCCAGCAGCCAGACAGGGTACAACGGCGAGCAGTACTTC. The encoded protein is CASSQTGYNGEQYF.

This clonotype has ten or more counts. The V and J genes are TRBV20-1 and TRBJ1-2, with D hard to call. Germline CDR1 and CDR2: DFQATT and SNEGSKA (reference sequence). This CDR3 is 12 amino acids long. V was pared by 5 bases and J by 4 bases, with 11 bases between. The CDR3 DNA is TGCAGTGCTCTAATGGGGTCCTATGGCTACACCTTC. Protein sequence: CSALMGSYGYTF.

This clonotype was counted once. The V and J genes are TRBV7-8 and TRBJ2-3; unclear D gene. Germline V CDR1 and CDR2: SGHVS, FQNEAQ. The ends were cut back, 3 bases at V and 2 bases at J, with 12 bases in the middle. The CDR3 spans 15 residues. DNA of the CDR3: TGTGCCAGCAGCTTTCTGACGCTAATCACAGATACGCAGTATTTT. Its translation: CASSFLTLITDTQYF.

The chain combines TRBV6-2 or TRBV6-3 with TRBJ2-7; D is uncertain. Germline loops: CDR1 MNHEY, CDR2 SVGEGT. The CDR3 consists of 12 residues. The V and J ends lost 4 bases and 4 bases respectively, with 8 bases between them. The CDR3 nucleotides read TGTGCCAGCAGTTCGGCACCGTACGAGCAGTACTTC. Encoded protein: CASSSAPYEQYF.

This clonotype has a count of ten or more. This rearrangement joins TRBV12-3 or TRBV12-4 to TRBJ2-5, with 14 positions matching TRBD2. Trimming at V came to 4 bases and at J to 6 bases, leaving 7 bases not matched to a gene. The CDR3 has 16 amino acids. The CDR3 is CASSYPGLAGVKTQYF. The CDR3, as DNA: TGTGCCAGCAGTTATCCGGGACTAGCGGGAGTTAAGACCCAGTACTTC.

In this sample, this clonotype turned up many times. CDR3 bases: TGTGCCAGCAGTTTGGGTGGGGGTACCAAAAACATTCAGTACTTC. It encodes CASSLGGGTKNIQYF. The rearrangement uses TRBV28 and TRBJ2-4; D possibly matches TRBD1 or TRBD2 (5 bases each). V was shortened by 3 bases and J by 2 bases, with 11 bases between the two germline ends. The CDR3 contains 15 residues. Germline-derived CDR1 and CDR2 are MDHEN and SYDVKM.

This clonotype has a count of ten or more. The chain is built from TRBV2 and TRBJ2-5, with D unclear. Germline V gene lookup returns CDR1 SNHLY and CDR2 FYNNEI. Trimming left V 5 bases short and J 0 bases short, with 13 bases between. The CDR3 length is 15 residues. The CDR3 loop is CASSQGFLYQETQYF. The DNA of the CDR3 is TGTGCCAGCAGTCAAGGCTTTTTGTACCAAGAGACCCAGTACTTC.

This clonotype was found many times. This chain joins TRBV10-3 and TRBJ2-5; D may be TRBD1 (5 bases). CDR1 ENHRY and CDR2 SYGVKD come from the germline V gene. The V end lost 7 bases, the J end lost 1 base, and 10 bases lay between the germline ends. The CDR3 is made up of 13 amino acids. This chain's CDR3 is CAITARAQETQYF. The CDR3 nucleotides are TGTGCCATCACGGCCAGGGCCCAAGAGACCCAGTACTTC.

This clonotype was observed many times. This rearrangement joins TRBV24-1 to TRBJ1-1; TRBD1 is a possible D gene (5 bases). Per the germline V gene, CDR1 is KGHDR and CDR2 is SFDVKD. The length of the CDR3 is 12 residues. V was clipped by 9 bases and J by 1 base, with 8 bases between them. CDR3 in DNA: TGTGCCACCCGGGGCCAGAACACTGAAGCTTTCTTT. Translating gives CATRGQNTEAFF.

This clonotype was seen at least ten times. The CDR3 nucleotides read TGTGCCAGCAGTTACCCCCTGGGGGAAACCTACGAGCAGTACTTC. Its protein is CASSYPLGETYEQYF. The chain has TRBV6-5 and TRBJ2-7; tentatively, D is TRBD1 or TRBD2 (5 bases each). The CDR3 loop spans 15 amino acids. The V and J ends lost 2 bases and 2 bases respectively, with 13 bases between them. Per the germline V gene, CDR1 is MNHEY and CDR2 is SVGAGI.

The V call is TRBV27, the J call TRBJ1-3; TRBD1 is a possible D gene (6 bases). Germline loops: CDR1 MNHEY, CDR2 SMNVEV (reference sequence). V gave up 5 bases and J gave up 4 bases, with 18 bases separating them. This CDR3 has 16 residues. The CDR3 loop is CASSPGTTGWGNTIYF. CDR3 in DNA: TGTGCCAGCAGTCCCGGGACAACTGGTTGGGGAAACACCATATATTTT.

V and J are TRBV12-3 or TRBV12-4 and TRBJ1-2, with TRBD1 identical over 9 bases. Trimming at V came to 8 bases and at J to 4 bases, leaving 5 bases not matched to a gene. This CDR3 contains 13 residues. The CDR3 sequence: CASGDRVGYGYTF. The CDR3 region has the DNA TGTGCCAGCGGGGACAGGGTTGGCTATGGCTACACCTTC.

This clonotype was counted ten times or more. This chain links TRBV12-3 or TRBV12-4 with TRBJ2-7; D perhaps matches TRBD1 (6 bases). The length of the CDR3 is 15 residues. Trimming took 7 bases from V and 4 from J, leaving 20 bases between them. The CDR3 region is CASTPFIGGRYEQYF. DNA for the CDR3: TGTGCCAGCACCCCATTTATAGGGGGAAGATACGAGCAGTACTTC.

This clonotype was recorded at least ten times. The CDR3 loop reads CASSFQGNIQYF. CDR3 sequence (DNA): TGTGCCAGCAGCTTCCAGGGAAACATTCAGTACTTC. The chain combines TRBV6-1 with TRBJ2-4; TRBD1 might be the D (5 bases). This CDR3 region has 12 residues. Per the germline V gene, CDR1 is MNHNS and CDR2 is SASEGT. V lost 6 bases and J lost 6, with 9 bases in between.

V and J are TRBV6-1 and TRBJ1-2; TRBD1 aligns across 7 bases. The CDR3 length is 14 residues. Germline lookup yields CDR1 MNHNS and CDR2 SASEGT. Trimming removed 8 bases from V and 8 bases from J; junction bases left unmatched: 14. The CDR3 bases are TGTGCCAGCGGACCAAGGCCTACAGGGGACGGCTACACCTTC. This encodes CASGPRPTGDGYTF.

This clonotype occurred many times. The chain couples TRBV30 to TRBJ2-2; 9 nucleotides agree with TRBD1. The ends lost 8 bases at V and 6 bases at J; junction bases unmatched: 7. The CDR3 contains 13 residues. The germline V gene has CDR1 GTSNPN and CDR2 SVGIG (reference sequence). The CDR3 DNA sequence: TGTGCCCAGGACAGGGGATTATCCGGGGAGCTGTTTTTT. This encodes CAQDRGLSGELFF.

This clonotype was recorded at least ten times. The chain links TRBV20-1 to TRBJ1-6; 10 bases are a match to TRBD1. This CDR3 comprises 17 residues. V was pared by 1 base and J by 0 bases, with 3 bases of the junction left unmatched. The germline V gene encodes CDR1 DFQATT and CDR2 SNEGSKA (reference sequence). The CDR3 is CSARGTGGGSYNSPLHF. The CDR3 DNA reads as TGCAGTGCTAGAGGGACAGGGGGAGGCTCCTATAATTCACCCCTCCACTTT.

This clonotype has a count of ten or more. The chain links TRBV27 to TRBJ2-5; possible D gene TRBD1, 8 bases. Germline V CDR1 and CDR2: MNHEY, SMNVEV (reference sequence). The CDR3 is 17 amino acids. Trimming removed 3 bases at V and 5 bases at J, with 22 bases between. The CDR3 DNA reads TGTGCCAGCAGTTTGGCAGGGGGCCCAACCGGGAGGGAGACCCAGTACTTC. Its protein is CASSLAGGPTGRETQYF.

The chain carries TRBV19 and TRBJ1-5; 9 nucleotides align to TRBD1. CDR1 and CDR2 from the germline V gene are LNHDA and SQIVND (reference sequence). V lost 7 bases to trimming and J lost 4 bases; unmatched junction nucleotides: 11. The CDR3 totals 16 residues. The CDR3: CASNPPGTGLNQPQHF. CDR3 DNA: TGTGCCAGTAACCCCCCTGGGACAGGGCTAAATCAGCCCCAGCATTTT.

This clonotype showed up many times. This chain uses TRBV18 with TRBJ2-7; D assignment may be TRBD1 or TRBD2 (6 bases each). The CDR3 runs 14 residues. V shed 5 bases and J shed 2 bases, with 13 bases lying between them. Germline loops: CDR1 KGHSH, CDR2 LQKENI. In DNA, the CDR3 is TGTGCCAGCTCAGCCTCCGGGGGCACCTACGAGCAGTACTTC. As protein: CASSASGGTYEQYF.

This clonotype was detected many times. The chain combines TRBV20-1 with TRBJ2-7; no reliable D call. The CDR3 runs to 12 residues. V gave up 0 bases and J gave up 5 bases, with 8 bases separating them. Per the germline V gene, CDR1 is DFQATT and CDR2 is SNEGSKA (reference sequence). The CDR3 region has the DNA TGCAGTGCTAGAGATTGGTCGAACGAGCAGTACTTC. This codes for CSARDWSNEQYF.

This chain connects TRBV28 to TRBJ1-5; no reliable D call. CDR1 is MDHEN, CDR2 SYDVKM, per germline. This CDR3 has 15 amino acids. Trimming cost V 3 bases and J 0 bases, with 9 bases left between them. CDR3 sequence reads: CASSLVQASNQPQHF. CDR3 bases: TGTGCCAGCAGTTTGGTACAAGCTAGCAATCAGCCCCAGCATTTT.

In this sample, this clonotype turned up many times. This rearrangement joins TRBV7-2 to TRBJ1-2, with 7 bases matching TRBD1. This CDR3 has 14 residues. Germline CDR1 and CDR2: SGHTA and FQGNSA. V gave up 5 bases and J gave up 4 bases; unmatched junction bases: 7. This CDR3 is CASSTDRAGYGYTF. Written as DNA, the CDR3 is TGTGCCAGCAGCACCGACAGGGCTGGCTATGGCTACACCTTC.

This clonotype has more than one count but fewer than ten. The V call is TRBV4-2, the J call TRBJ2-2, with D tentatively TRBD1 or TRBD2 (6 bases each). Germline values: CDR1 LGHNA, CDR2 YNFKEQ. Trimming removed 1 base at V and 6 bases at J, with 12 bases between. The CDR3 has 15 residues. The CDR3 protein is CASSQGTAGPGELFF. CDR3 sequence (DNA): TGTGCCAGCAGCCAAGGGACAGCGGGCCCCGGGGAGCTGTTTTTT.

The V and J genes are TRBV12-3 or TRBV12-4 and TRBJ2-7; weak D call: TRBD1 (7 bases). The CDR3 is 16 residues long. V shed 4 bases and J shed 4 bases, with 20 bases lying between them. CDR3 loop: CASSSPSAGQPYEQYF. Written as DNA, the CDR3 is TGTGCCAGCAGTTCCCCCTCCGCGGGACAGCCATACGAGCAGTACTTC.